A selection of T cell receptor beta chains follows, all from one sample in a study of human thymus T cells. Using immunoSEQ multiplex PCR, the repertoire was profiled, and TCRdb retains in-frame clones only, with some absent. Among some 40,000 clones listed, 94% were seen once. The sample consisted of blood. The receptors derive from a boy less than two years old with a congenital heart defect but otherwise immunologically healthy. The CDR3 runs from the conserved cysteine through the conserved F or W. Fields, in order: V gene, J gene, D gene, CDR3 length, clone size, CDR3 protein, CDR3 DNA. D genes are given only for firm matches. Not all rows give a size; the values are once, few, many and, for expanded clones, a class.

TRBV27	TRBJ2-3	TRBD2	13	-	CASSWGGADTQYF	TGTGCCAGCAGTTGGGGGGGGGCAGATACGCAGTATTTT
TRBV14	TRBJ2-5	-	12	-	CASSQDPETQYF	TGTGCCAGCAGCCAAGACCCAGAGACCCAGTACTTC
TRBV20-1	TRBJ2-4	-	11	-	CSARGQNIQYF	TGCAGTGCTAGAGGACAAAACATTCAGTACTTC
TRBV4-3	TRBJ1-2	-	15	-	CASSQAGARVHGYTF	TGCGCCAGCTCTCAAGCGGGGGCGCGGGTTCATGGCTACACCTTC
TRBV6-6	TRBJ1-6	-	15	once	CASSYPISRDSPLHF	TGTGCCAGCAGTTACCCCATCTCACGAGATTCACCCCTCCACTTT
TRBV6-5	TRBJ2-6	TRBD1	15	-	CASVNRGQGANVLTF	TGTGCCAGCGTGAACAGGGGGCAAGGGGCCAACGTCCTGACTTTC
TRBV7-3	TRBJ1-4	-	15	-	CASRDRDRGGEKLFF	TGTGCCAGCAGGGACCGGGACCGAGGAGGGGAAAAACTGTTTTTT
TRBV16	TRBJ2-7	TRBD1	16	-	CASSRLRETGFHEQYF	TGTGCCAGCAGCCGTCTCAGGGAGACAGGGTTCCACGAGCAGTACTTC
TRBV4-1	TRBJ1-6	TRBD1	15	once	CASSRVGTGDSPLHF	TGCGCCAGCAGCCGAGTCGGGACAGGGGATTCACCCCTCCACTTT
TRBV4-3	TRBJ1-1	TRBD1	14	-	CASSQEGGGGGAFF	TGCGCCAGCAGCCAAGAAGGAGGGGGCGGCGGAGCTTTCTTT
TRBV15	TRBJ1-5	-	14	-	CATSRQQSNQPQHF	TGTGCCACCAGCAGACAACAGAGCAATCAGCCCCAGCATTTT
TRBV5-4	TRBJ2-5	-	15	-	CASSLASGGRETQYF	TGTGCCAGCAGCTTAGCATCGGGGGGCAGAGAGACCCAGTACTTC
TRBV9	TRBJ1-1	TRBD1	16	-	CASSVVSGAGGTEAFF	TGTGCCAGCAGCGTAGTATCTGGGGCAGGGGGTACTGAAGCTTTCTTT
TRBV5-8	TRBJ1-5	-	15	-	CASSPSGRVGQPQHF	TGTGCCAGCAGCCCCTCGGGCAGGGTGGGGCAGCCCCAGCATTTT
TRBV27	TRBJ2-4	TRBD1	16	-	CASSPGTGKSKNIQYF	TGTGCCAGCAGTCCCGGGACAGGGAAATCCAAAAACATTCAGTACTTC
TRBV12-5	TRBJ1-2	-	14	-	CASGLGTANYGYTF	TGTGCTAGTGGTTTGGGGACAGCTAACTATGGCTACACCTTC
TRBV5-6	TRBJ1-2	-	14	-	CASSFFDRSYGYTF	TGTGCCAGCAGCTTTTTCGACAGATCCTATGGCTACACCTTC
TRBV28	TRBJ1-2	-	12	-	CASSLPNYGYTF	TGTGCCAGCAGTTTACCTAACTATGGCTACACCTTC
TRBV6-1	TRBJ2-3	-	13	-	CASSITSTDTQYF	TGTGCCAGCAGCATCACTAGCACAGATACGCAGTATTTT
TRBV6-5	TRBJ2-7	TRBD2	14	-	CASTRLAGGGEQYF	TGTGCCAGCACGAGACTAGCGGGGGGCGGGGAGCAGTACTTC
TRBV5-1	TRBJ2-7	-	14	-	CASSLLGEGYEQYF	TGCGCCAGCAGCTTGCTAGGGGAAGGCTACGAGCAGTACTTC
TRBV11-2	TRBJ1-2	-	15	-	CASSLVAGTNYGYTF	TGTGCCAGCAGCTTAGTTGCCGGCACTAACTATGGCTACACCTTC
TRBV11-1	TRBJ2-7	TRBD2	15	-	CASSVGTSASYEQYF	TGTGCCAGCAGCGTCGGGACTAGCGCTTCCTACGAGCAGTACTTC
TRBV10-3	TRBJ2-5	TRBD1	13	-	CAISLDRGETQYF	TGTGCCATCAGCTTGGACAGGGGGGAGACCCAGTACTTC
TRBV30	TRBJ2-3	-	14	-	CAWSVPGGGDTQYF	TGTGCCTGGAGTGTACCCGGGGGAGGAGATACGCAGTATTTT
TRBV28	TRBJ1-2	-	15	-	CASSSGGLPTLPYTF	TGTGCCAGCAGTTCTGGAGGGCTTCCTACCTTACCCTACACCTTC
TRBV20-1	TRBJ2-7	-	11	-	CSASPWGEQYF	TGCAGTGCTTCACCCTGGGGGGAGCAGTACTTC
TRBV5-1	TRBJ2-2	-	14	-	CASSLAGGTGELFF	TGCGCCAGCAGCTTGGCCGGGGGAACCGGGGAGCTGTTTTTT
TRBV10-3	TRBJ2-3	TRBD2	13	-	CAIEAGGRGTQYF	TGTGCCATCGAAGCGGGGGGGCGGGGTACGCAGTATTTT
TRBV6-6	TRBJ1-6	-	15	-	CASTRKQGYNSPLHF	TGTGCCAGCACCCGCAAACAGGGCTATAATTCACCCCTCCACTTT
TRBV4-2	TRBJ2-1	-	14	-	CASSRKFQDNEQFF	TGTGCCAGCAGCCGAAAGTTCCAAGACAATGAGCAGTTCTTC
TRBV7-6	TRBJ2-5	-	17	once	CASSPVRTGGLQETQYF	TGTGCCAGCAGCCCGGTTCGAACGGGGGGCCTCCAAGAGACCCAGTACTTC
TRBV27	TRBJ2-5	-	14	-	CASSFHEGLGAQYF	TGTGCCAGCAGTTTTCATGAGGGCCTGGGGGCCCAGTACTTC
TRBV6-5	TRBJ2-7	TRBD1	14	-	CASSRGQGRYEQYF	TGTGCCAGCAGCCGGGGACAGGGGAGGTACGAGCAGTACTTC
TRBV7-9	TRBJ1-2	-	14	-	CASSLVGLLGGYTF	TGTGCCAGCAGCTTAGTTGGCCTTTTAGGGGGCTACACCTTC
TRBV4-3	TRBJ2-4	-	14	-	CASSQDPAKNIQYF	TGCGCCAGCAGCCAAGATCCCGCCAAAAACATTCAGTACTTC
TRBV10-3	TRBJ2-7	-	13	-	CAISEWSSYEQYF	TGTGCCATCAGTGAGTGGAGCTCCTACGAGCAGTACTTC
TRBV5-1	TRBJ2-1	-	12	-	CASSTQGNEQFF	TGCGCCAGCAGCACACAGGGCAATGAGCAGTTCTTC